Each of the 30 T cell receptor beta chains below was sequenced from the same sample in a study of cytomegalovirus exposure and HLA in healthy donors. PCR was performed using 60 Vbeta and 13 Jbeta primers. Sequenced by immunoSEQ multiplex PCR; TCRdb stores in-frame clones only, minus some. The sample has 80,000 or so clones, 75% seen once. The sequenced sample consisted of PBMCs. The receptor set was obtained from a woman aged 40 to 50 in good health and CMV-seronegative.

This clone counts as medium-sized. The chain couples TRBV10-3 to TRBJ2-1, with 9 bases matching TRBD2. V lost 5 bases and J lost 9; bases outside the gene matches: 8. Germline V lookup: CDR1 ENHRY, CDR2 SYGVKD. The CDR3 totals 14 residues. The CDR3 DNA sequence: TGTGCCATCAGTCAGGCTAGCGGGATAGGTGAGCAGTTCTTC. Its protein product is CAISQASGIGEQFF.

This clone has only a few counts. The gene calls are TRBV27 and TRBJ2-1; 10 nucleotides agree with TRBD2. The CDR3 length is 16 residues. J was trimmed by 6 bases and V by 5 bases; bases with no gene match: 10. CDR1 and CDR2 from the germline V gene are MNHEY and SMNVEV (reference sequence). Here the CDR3 reads CASSTGRLAGRNEQFF. In DNA form, the CDR3 reads TGTGCCAGCAGTACCGGGCGACTAGCGGGCCGCAATGAGCAGTTCTTC.

CDR3 DNA sequence: TGTGCCAGTATGGACAGGGGCGGTAACTATGGCTACACCTTC. This translates into CASMDRGGNYGYTF. This chain uses TRBV19 with TRBJ1-2; 9 bases line up with TRBD1. Germline trimming cut 7 bases from V and 1 base from J; bases unmatched to any gene: 4. The CDR3 consists of 14 residues. CDR1 is LNHDA, CDR2 SQIVND, per germline (reference sequence).

V and J are TRBV6-6 and TRBJ2-1, with D maybe TRBD2 (6 bases). Germline V CDR1 and CDR2: MNHNY, SVGAGI (reference sequence). The V and J ends lost 0 bases and 6 bases respectively, with 12 bases between them. The CDR3 sequence is 15 residues long. CDR3 nucleotide sequence: TGTGCCAGCAGTTACTCCTTAGGGCGGGGCAATGAGCAGTTCTTC. It yields the protein CASSYSLGRGNEQFF.

CDR3 coding DNA: TGCGCCAGCAGCCCGGGACTAGCGGGGCACAATGAGCAGTTCTTC. Amino acids: CASSPGLAGHNEQFF. The genes are TRBV4-3 and TRBJ2-1, with 13 bases aligning to TRBD2. CDR1 and CDR2 from the germline V gene are LGHNA and YSLEER. J lost 5 bases, V lost 4 bases, and 2 bases had no gene match. The CDR3 loop spans 15 amino acids.

This clone was seen once. The genes are TRBV7-2 and TRBJ1-4; 7 bases agree with TRBD1. The germline V gene has CDR1 SGHTA and CDR2 FQGNSA. V shed 3 bases, J shed 10 bases, and the junction held 8 bases outside the gene matches. The length of the CDR3 is 14 residues. The CDR3 loop is CASSLTGFKGKLFF. The CDR3 coding sequence is TGTGCCAGCAGCTTGACAGGGTTTAAGGGAAAACTGTTTTTT.

The V and J genes are TRBV18 and TRBJ1-2, with D possibly being TRBD1 (5 bases). This CDR3 spans 17 amino acids. CDR1 and CDR2 (germline): KGHSH, LQKENI. V lost 4 bases, J lost 4 bases, and 22 bases lay in between. The CDR3 DNA sequence: TGTGCCAGCTCACATTCGCAGTCAGGGAGGGTTTTCTATGGCTACACCTTC. It translates to CASSHSQSGRVFYGYTF.

This clone appeared a single time. V is TRBV11-2 and J is TRBJ2-3, with 9 positions matching TRBD1. CDR3 length equals 16 residues. Trimming took 5 bases from V and 5 from J; bases not matched to a gene: 11. Germline CDR1 and CDR2: SGHAT and FQNNGV. For the CDR3, the DNA is TGTGCCAGCAGCCGAAGGGCGACAGGGGGAGGAGATACGCAGTATTTT. It specifies CASSRRATGGGDTQYF.

The V call is TRBV11-2, the J call TRBJ2-2; tentative D call: TRBD2 (5 bases). Trimming took 5 bases from V and 5 from J, leaving 15 bases between them. CDR1 SGHAT and CDR2 FQNNGV come from the germline V gene. The CDR3 is made up of 15 amino acids. CDR3 loop: CASSIKGGGTGELFF. The CDR3 region has the DNA TGTGCCAGCAGCATTAAGGGTGGAGGAACCGGGGAGCTGTTTTTT.

The rearrangement links TRBV18 to TRBJ1-1, with D perhaps matching TRBD1 (5 bases). The V gene's germline CDR1 is KGHSH and CDR2 LQKENI. The CDR3 contains 15 residues. V was shortened by 2 bases and J by 1 base, with 11 bases between the two germline ends. The CDR3 reads CASSPLRDRNTEAFF. The CDR3 coding sequence is TGTGCCAGCTCACCATTGCGAGACAGGAACACTGAAGCTTTCTTT.

The rearrangement uses TRBV5-1 and TRBJ2-1; 8 bases are a match to TRBD2. Looked up from germline, CDR1 is SGHRS and CDR2 is YFSETQ. The trim removed 4 bases at V and 6 bases at J, leaving 12 bases unmatched. This CDR3 has 16 residues. CDR3 sequence reads: CASSVLDGRAGNEQFF. The CDR3 DNA follows: TGCGCCAGCAGCGTTCTGGACGGGAGGGCCGGCAATGAGCAGTTCTTC.

The V gene is TRBV5-6, the J gene TRBJ2-3; TRBD2 aligns across 7 bases. Germline CDR1 reads SGHDT; CDR2 reads YYEEEE. The CDR3 loop spans 16 amino acids. V lost 0 bases to trimming and J lost 1 base; unmatched junction nucleotides: 5. The CDR3 spells CASSLAKAGGTDTQYF. The CDR3 coding sequence is TGTGCCAGCAGCTTGGCGAAGGCGGGGGGCACAGATACGCAGTATTTT.

V and J are TRBV19 and TRBJ2-1; 7 bases line up with TRBD1. This CDR3 contains 13 residues. Germline CDR1 and CDR2: LNHDA and SQIVND (reference sequence). The trim removed 5 bases at V and 9 bases at J, leaving 7 bases unmatched. CDR3 amino acids: CASSVTQGTEQFF. The CDR3 DNA reads as TGTGCCAGTAGTGTCACACAGGGGACTGAGCAGTTCTTC.

This rearrangement joins TRBV5-1 to TRBJ1-6, with D perhaps TRBD1 (6 bases). The CDR3 has 16 residues. Germline V gives CDR1 SGHRS, CDR2 YFSETQ. The V end lost 5 bases, the J end lost 7 bases, and 19 bases lay between the germline ends. The CDR3 sequence: CASSVTTDSGNSPLHF. The CDR3 DNA is TGCGCCAGCAGTGTAACTACGGACAGTGGGAATTCACCCCTCCACTTT.

The V call is TRBV28, the J call TRBJ2-5; 10 positions agree with TRBD1. With 4 bases clipped from V and 7 bases from J, the junction kept 12 bases outside the gene matches. Per the germline V gene, CDR1 is MDHEN and CDR2 is SYDVKM. The CDR3 has 16 amino acids. CDR3 in DNA: TGTGCCAGCAGTTCGGACAGGGGGTCGTCTTGGCGGACCCAGTACTTC. It is translated as CASSSDRGSSWRTQYF.

This clone came up a few times. V and J are TRBV6-1 and TRBJ2-7; weak D call: TRBD1 (8 bases). Germline V gene data show CDR1 as MNHNS and CDR2 as SASEGT. This CDR3 is 14 amino acids long. Trimming pared 6 bases from V and 4 bases from J, leaving 16 bases between. Written as DNA, the CDR3 is TGTGCCAGCAGCAATACAGGGGGGGGATACGAGCAGTACTTC. This sequence encodes CASSNTGGGYEQYF.

This clone was seen more than once but under ten times. The gene calls are TRBV5-1 and TRBJ1-2; 8 bases match TRBD1. Germline CDR1 and CDR2: SGHRS and YFSETQ. The CDR3 loop spans 13 amino acids. Trimming removed 4 bases from V and 6 bases from J; junction bases left unmatched: 5. The CDR3 reads CASSITGGNGYTF. The DNA for the CDR3 is TGCGCCAGCAGCATAACAGGGGGTAATGGCTACACCTTC.

This chain uses TRBV7-2 with TRBJ2-7, with 8 bases that match TRBD1. V dropped 5 bases and J dropped 4; count of bases not matched to a gene: 4. The length of the CDR3 is 13 residues. The germline gives CDR1 SGHTA, CDR2 FQGNSA. CDR3 DNA: TGTGCCAGCAGCCTACAGGGGGGATACGAGCAGTACTTC. Residues: CASSLQGGYEQYF.

The chain couples TRBV9 to TRBJ1-1; D may be TRBD1 (5 bases). From germline, CDR1 is SGDLS and CDR2 YYNGEE. V shed 4 bases and J shed 1 base, with 14 bases lying between them. This CDR3 spans 15 amino acids. CDR3 sequence reads: CASSPWGDPNTEAFF. In DNA form, the CDR3 reads TGTGCCAGCAGCCCGTGGGGGGACCCGAACACTGAAGCTTTCTTT.

The chain joins TRBV11-2 to TRBJ2-3; 8 bases map to TRBD2. V shed 5 bases, J shed 0 bases, and the junction held 7 bases outside the gene matches. Germline lookup yields CDR1 SGHAT and CDR2 FQNNGV. The CDR3 contains 16 residues. The CDR3 protein is CASSPGTRKSTDTQYF. The DNA of the CDR3 is TGTGCCAGCAGCCCGGGGACTAGGAAAAGCACAGATACGCAGTATTTT.

This clone was detected only a few times. Additional DNA sequences in this sample encode the identical CDR3. This chain joins TRBV5-1 and TRBJ1-1; possibly TRBD1 for D (6 bases). The CDR3 is made up of 14 amino acids. V shed 0 bases and J shed 4 bases, with 10 bases lying between them. Germline CDR1 is SGHRS and CDR2 is YFSETQ. The CDR3 loop is CASSLAGGFTEAFF. The CDR3 bases are TGCGCCAGCAGCTTGGCGGGGGGCTTCACTGAAGCTTTCTTT.

The chain has TRBV19 and TRBJ1-5, with 9 bases aligning to TRBD1. From germline, CDR1 is LNHDA and CDR2 SQIVND (reference sequence). The CDR3 totals 13 residues. V dropped 8 bases and J dropped 7; count of bases not matched to a gene: 6. The CDR3 loop is CASWGQGGQPQHF. The CDR3 DNA follows: TGTGCCAGTTGGGGACAGGGAGGACAGCCCCAGCATTTT.

CDR3 sequence reads: CASSIRDRGPGNTIYF. The DNA of the CDR3 is TGTGCCAGTAGTATCCGGGACAGGGGCCCTGGAAACACCATATATTTT. The chain couples TRBV19 to TRBJ1-3; 10 bases match TRBD1. This CDR3 region has 16 residues. Losses at the gene ends were 3 bases for V and 2 bases for J; bases not matched to a gene: 4. CDR1 is LNHDA and CDR2 is SQIVND in the germline V gene (reference sequence).

The genes are TRBV4-2 and TRBJ2-5; 11 bases line up with TRBD2. This CDR3 comprises 16 residues. In germline, CDR1 is LGHNA, CDR2 YNFKEQ. The V segment lost 4 bases and the J segment 4 bases; nucleotides outside the gene matches: 8. CDR3 residues: CASSLTSGGSSETQYF. The CDR3 DNA is TGTGCCAGCAGCCTAACTAGCGGGGGTTCTTCAGAGACCCAGTACTTC.

The chain is built from TRBV7-2 and TRBJ1-6, with D uncertain. Germline V gene data show CDR1 as SGHTA and CDR2 as FQGNSA. Deletions cut 2 bases from V and 1 base from J, with 12 bases between. This CDR3 has 17 residues. The CDR3 sequence: CASSLTSGISYNSPLHF. CDR3 in DNA: TGTGCCAGCAGCTTAACCAGCGGGATTTCCTATAATTCACCCCTCCACTTT. Drawing the rest from reference TRBV7-2 and TRBJ1-6, the complete variable domain is GAGVSQSPSNKVTEKGKDVELRCDPISGHTALYWYRQSLGQGLEFLIYFQGNSAPDKSGLPSDRFSAERTGGSVSTLTIQRTQQEDSAVYLCASSLTSGISYNSPLHFGNGTRLTVT.

The chain combines TRBV7-9 with TRBJ2-3; 7 bases agree with TRBD1. J gave up 2 bases and V 5 bases, and 7 bases lay outside the gene matches. CDR3 length: 15 amino acids. Per germline, CDR1 SEHNR and CDR2 FQNEAQ (reference sequence). The CDR3 bases are TGTGCCAGCAGCCAGCCGGGACAGATCACAGATACGCAGTATTTT. Translating gives CASSQPGQITDTQYF.

The rearrangement joins TRBV5-6 to TRBJ1-1, with D possibly matching TRBD1 (5 bases). V was pared by 4 bases and J by 6 bases, with 16 bases between. The CDR3 contains 14 residues. Germline lookup yields CDR1 SGHDT and CDR2 YYEEEE. CDR3 DNA sequence: TGTGCCAGCAGCCGGGGGGTTTCAGGTTCTGAAGCTTTCTTT. Translation: CASSRGVSGSEAFF.

The chain has TRBV7-6 and TRBJ1-1; D unresolved. Between the trimmed V and J ends, which lost 5 bases and 4 bases, there was a span of 11 bases. CDR3 length: 13 residues. Looked up from germline, CDR1 is SGHVS and CDR2 is FNYEAQ. CDR3 region: CASSESLSTEAFF. In DNA form, the CDR3 reads TGTGCCAGCAGCGAGTCCTTGAGCACTGAAGCTTTCTTT.

V and J are TRBV2 and TRBJ2-7; 7 bases are shared with TRBD2. V lost 2 bases and J lost 3; bases outside the gene matches: 7. The germline CDR1 and CDR2 sequences are SNHLY and FYNNEI. This CDR3 is built from 15 residues. CDR3 sequence reads: CASSESAGEVYEQYF. CDR3 bases: TGTGCCAGCAGTGAATCGGCGGGAGAAGTCTACGAGCAGTACTTC.

The chain recombines TRBV5-6 with TRBJ1-4; D not certain. The CDR3 is 14 amino acids. The V gene lost 3 bases and the J gene lost 6 bases, with 12 bases spanning the gap. Germline V gene sequence: CDR1 SGHDT, CDR2 YYEEEE. The CDR3 coding sequence is TGTGCCAGCAGCTCTCGCGTACGATATGAAAAACTGTTTTTT. Encoded protein: CASSSRVRYEKLFF.